Below are 21 T cell receptor beta chains sequenced from a single sample in a study of blood T cell repertoires in COVID-19. Some clones are missing from TCRdb's copy, which holds only in-frame ones; the method was immunoSEQ multiplex PCR. The table has 150,000 or so clones, about 74% seen once. Input material: peripheral blood. These receptors were taken from an elderly woman with acute or convalescent COVID-19.

The V and J genes are TRBV3-1 (or the pseudogene TRBV3-2) and TRBJ1-6, with D maybe TRBD1 (6 bases). V lost 8 bases, J lost 5 bases, and 7 bases lay in between. The CDR3 length is 12 residues. CDR1 is LGHDT, CDR2 YNNKEL, per germline (reference sequence). The CDR3 is CASAGDNSPLHF. DNA for the CDR3: TGTGCCAGCGCAGGGGATAATTCACCCCTCCACTTT.

The rearrangement uses TRBV28 and TRBJ1-2, with no clear D. Germline CDR1 and CDR2: MDHEN and SYDVKM. CDR3 length equals 15 residues. V lost 5 bases and J lost 0, with 13 bases in between. This CDR3 is CASSLGEAANYGYTF. As DNA, the CDR3 is TGTGCCAGCAGTCTCGGGGAGGCAGCTAACTATGGCTACACCTTC.

The chain links TRBV7-6 to TRBJ2-7, with D hard to call. Germline assignment: CDR1 SGHVS and CDR2 FNYEAQ. The germline V and J ends were trimmed by 5 bases and 2 bases, with 16 bases remaining between them. CDR3 length: 15 amino acids. Here the CDR3 reads CASSQPIPGTYEQYF. Here the CDR3 DNA reads TGTGCCAGCAGCCAACCCATCCCGGGTACCTACGAGCAGTACTTC.

V gene TRBV19 combines with J gene TRBJ2-3, with D maybe TRBD1 (6 bases). Trimming removed 2 bases at V and 6 bases at J, with 12 bases between. CDR3 size: 14 residues. CDR1 is LNHDA and CDR2 is SQIVND in the germline V gene (reference sequence). The CDR3 spells CASSISLGADTQYF. The CDR3, as DNA: TGTGCCAGTAGTATAAGCCTGGGGGCGGATACGCAGTATTTT.

The chain uses TRBV27 and TRBJ2-7; 9 bases map to TRBD2. The CDR3 spans 18 residues. With 3 bases clipped from V and 10 bases from J, the junction kept 22 bases outside the gene matches. Germline CDR1 reads MNHEY; CDR2 reads SMNVEV (reference sequence). In nucleotides, the CDR3 is TGTGCCAGCAGTTTGGGATTGGGCGGGAGGGCCCCGTTCGCCTATCAGTACTTC. It translates to CASSLGLGGRAPFAYQYF.

V gene TRBV6-6 combines with J gene TRBJ1-3; TRBD1 aligns across 8 bases. Germline values: CDR1 MNHNY, CDR2 SVGAGI (reference sequence). There are 17 residues in the CDR3. J lost 3 bases, V lost 6 bases, and 13 bases had no gene match. CDR3 region: CASRRQSGTGSGNTIYF. CDR3 DNA: TGTGCCAGCAGGCGACAGTCCGGGACAGGCAGTGGAAACACCATATATTTT.

The J gene is TRBJ2-2, the V gene TRBV10-2; D might be TRBD1 (6 bases). V shed 7 bases and J shed 2 bases, with 11 bases lying between them. CDR1 and CDR2 (germline): WSHSY, SAAADI. This CDR3 is 14 amino acids long. The CDR3 sequence: CASTRTVNTGELFF. The CDR3 bases are TGCGCCAGCACTCGGACAGTCAACACCGGGGAGCTGTTTTTT.

This rearrangement joins TRBV18 to TRBJ2-6; TRBD1 matches 9 bases. V shed 5 bases, J shed 2 bases, and the junction held 1 base outside the gene matches. The germline V gene encodes CDR1 KGHSH and CDR2 LQKENI. There are 15 residues in the CDR3. The CDR3 reads CASSGQGTGANVLTF. CDR3 DNA: TGTGCCAGCTCAGGACAGGGGACTGGGGCCAACGTCCTGACTTTC.

This clone has a single count. The chain uses TRBV20-1 and TRBJ2-5; TRBD2 aligns across 7 bases. Trimming at V came to 3 bases and at J to 5 bases, leaving 12 bases not matched to a gene. This CDR3 region has 15 residues. Per the germline V gene, CDR1 is DFQATT and CDR2 is SNEGSKA (reference sequence). CDR3 DNA: TGCAGTGCTAGTGAGACGGGAGTCGGGGGGGAGACCCAGTACTTC. Amino acids: CSASETGVGGETQYF.

J is TRBJ1-2 and V is TRBV3-1 (or the pseudogene TRBV3-2); TRBD1 matches 12 bases. The ends lost 4 bases at V and 8 bases at J; junction bases unmatched: 14. The CDR3 covers 17 residues. Germline loops: CDR1 LGHDT, CDR2 YNNKEL (reference sequence). CDR3 nucleotide sequence: TGTGCCAGCAGCCGCGGGACAGGGGGCTTTTCTCTGCGGGGCTACACCTTC. Residues: CASSRGTGGFSLRGYTF.

The genes are TRBV10-1 and TRBJ1-1, with D unresolved. The CDR3 has 13 residues. V lost 6 bases to trimming and J lost 1 base, with 9 bases between them. The germline V gene has CDR1 WNHNN and CDR2 SYGVQD (reference sequence). In DNA, the CDR3 is TGCGCCAGCAGGGGAGGCCCGAACACTGAAGCTTTCTTT. Translation gives CASRGGPNTEAFF.

V is TRBV2 and J is TRBJ2-7, with TRBD1 matching over 7 bases. CDR1 SNHLY and CDR2 FYNNEI come from the germline V gene. V trimming: 6 bases; J trimming: 2 bases; junction bases outside the gene matches: 7. The CDR3 runs to 14 residues. As DNA, the CDR3 is TGTGCCAGCAGCACAGGGGAAAAAGCCTACGAGCAGTACTTC. Protein product: CASSTGEKAYEQYF.

CDR3 bases: TGTGCCAGCAGCTCGCAGGGGGTCACCGGGGAGCTGTTTTTT. This codes for CASSSQGVTGELFF. This chain uses TRBV3-1 (or the pseudogene TRBV3-2) with TRBJ2-2; 7 nucleotides align to TRBD1. The CDR3 is 14 amino acids. Losses at the gene ends were 5 bases for V and 4 bases for J; bases not matched to a gene: 4. From germline, CDR1 is LGHDT and CDR2 YNNKEL (reference sequence).

This clone turned up a few times. V gene TRBV19 combines with J gene TRBJ1-3, with D uncertain. The CDR3 is 16 amino acids. CDR1 is LNHDA, CDR2 SQIVND, per germline (reference sequence). V was shortened by 2 bases and J by 0 bases, with 11 bases between the two germline ends. CDR3 protein: CASSILGRFSGNTIYF. CDR3 bases: TGTGCCAGTAGTATACTTGGCAGATTCTCTGGAAACACCATATATTTT.

The DNA of the CDR3 is TGCGCCAGCAGCCCCTCGCCGGGACAGACGTACAATGAGCAGTTCTTC. Its protein is CASSPSPGQTYNEQFF. This chain connects TRBV5-1 to TRBJ2-1, with 7 bases lining up with TRBD1. Germline V gene lookup returns CDR1 SGHRS and CDR2 YFSETQ. The CDR3 is made up of 16 amino acids. Losses at the gene ends were 4 bases for V and 4 bases for J; bases not matched to a gene: 11. Full variable domain (outside the CDR3, taken from reference TRBV5-1 and TRBJ2-1): KAGVTQTPRYLIKTRGQQVTLSCSPISGHRSVSWYQQTPGQGLQFLFEYFSETQRNKGNFPGRFSGRQFSNSRSEMNVSTLELGDSALYLCASSPSPGQTYNEQFFGPGTRLTVL.

This clone was detected a few times. The V and J genes are TRBV9 and TRBJ2-1; D is undetermined. Between the trimmed V and J ends, which lost 3 bases and 3 bases, there was a span of 10 bases. This CDR3 is built from 14 residues. CDR1 and CDR2 (germline): SGDLS, YYNGEE. Written as DNA, the CDR3 is TGTGCCAGCAGCGCCGGGTCAGACTACAATGAGCAGTTCTTC. Translating it yields CASSAGSDYNEQFF.

There are a few counts of this clone. The J gene is TRBJ2-1, the V gene TRBV19; 9 nucleotides line up with TRBD2. V dropped 6 bases and J dropped 5; count of bases not matched to a gene: 8. This CDR3 comprises 15 residues. Per the germline V gene, CDR1 is LNHDA and CDR2 is SQIVND (reference sequence). The CDR3 here is CASSLSASGDNEQFF. CDR3 sequence (DNA): TGTGCCAGTAGCCTTTCGGCTAGCGGGGACAATGAGCAGTTCTTC.

The chain carries TRBV19 and TRBJ2-6; D not certain. The CDR3 runs 14 residues. V lost 10 bases, J lost 2 bases, and 12 bases lay in between. In germline, CDR1 is LNHDA, CDR2 SQIVND (reference sequence). In nucleotides, the CDR3 is TGTGCCACGCAGGTTCTTGCTGGGGCCAACGTCCTGACTTTC. It is translated as CATQVLAGANVLTF.

Written as DNA, the CDR3 is TGTGCCAGCAGTGGGGGCAGGGTATCACAGCCCCAGCATTTT. Its protein product is CASSGGRVSQPQHF. This rearrangement joins TRBV2 to TRBJ1-5; D may be TRBD1 (5 bases). Germline V lookup: CDR1 SNHLY, CDR2 FYNNEI. The V end was cut by 4 bases, the J end by 7 bases, with 14 bases between. This CDR3 contains 14 residues.

This clone was counted many times. The chain combines TRBV28 with TRBJ2-7; possibly TRBD1 for D (6 bases). V shed 4 bases and J shed 5 bases, with 9 bases lying between them. This CDR3 is 12 amino acids long. The germline gives CDR1 MDHEN, CDR2 SYDVKM. The CDR3 nucleotides read TGTGCCAGCAGTTCAGGGGTCCACGAGCAGTACTTC. Translated, it gives CASSSGVHEQYF.

The chain carries TRBV18 and TRBJ1-1; 9 nucleotides line up with TRBD1. Germline lookup yields CDR1 KGHSH and CDR2 LQKENI. V shed 6 bases, J shed 2 bases, and the junction held 7 bases outside the gene matches. The CDR3 is made up of 15 amino acids. This CDR3 reads CASSIGTGINTEAFF. DNA of the CDR3: TGTGCCAGCTCGATAGGGACAGGGATAAACACTGAAGCTTTCTTT.